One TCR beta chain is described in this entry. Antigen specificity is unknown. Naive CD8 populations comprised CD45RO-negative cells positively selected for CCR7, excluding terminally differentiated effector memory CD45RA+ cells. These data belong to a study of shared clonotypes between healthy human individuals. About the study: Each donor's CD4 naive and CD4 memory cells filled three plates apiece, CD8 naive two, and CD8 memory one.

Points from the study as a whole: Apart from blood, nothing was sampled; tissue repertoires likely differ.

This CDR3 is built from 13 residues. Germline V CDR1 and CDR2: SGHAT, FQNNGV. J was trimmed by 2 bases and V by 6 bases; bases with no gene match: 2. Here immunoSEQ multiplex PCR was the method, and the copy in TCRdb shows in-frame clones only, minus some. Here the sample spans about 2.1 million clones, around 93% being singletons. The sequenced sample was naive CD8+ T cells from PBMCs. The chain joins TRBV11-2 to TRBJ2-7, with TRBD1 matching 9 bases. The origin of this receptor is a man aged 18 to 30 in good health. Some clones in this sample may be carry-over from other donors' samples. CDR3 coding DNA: TGTGCCAGCAGACAGGGGGCTACCTACGAGCAGTACTTC. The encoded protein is CASRQGATYEQYF. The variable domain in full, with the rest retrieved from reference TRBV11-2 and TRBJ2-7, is EAGVAQSPRYKIIEKRQSVAFWCNPISGHATLYWYQQILGQGPKLLIQFQNNGVVDDSQLPKDRFSAERLKGVDSTLKIQPAKLEDSAVYLCASRQGATYEQYFGPGTRLTVT.